This T cell receptor (beta chain) appears in the sequencing data of a study of tissue T cells after allogeneic stem cell transplantation. Study observations and caveats: Only a limited share of tissue TCRs appeared in blood or spleen.

In its sample, this clone ranks as large. Its antigen remains unknown. Gene names follow the mouse nomenclature. The CDR3 is cut off 1 residue early in the read; its end comes from the germline J gene. The time point was: mouse harvest day 7 after allogeneic transplant. Each mouse received 10^7 T-cell-depleted marrow cells plus 10^6 splenic CD5+ T cells by tail vein. This mouse GVHD model was MHC-mismatched B6 to BALB/c, profiled day 7 or 14. The CDR3 is 14 residues long. Germline loops: CDR1 MNHDT, CDR2 YYDKIL. V lost 1 base and J lost 6, with 9 bases in between. Sequencing of TCRbeta CDR3 at survey depth gave sequences and template counts. Clones were sequenced by immunoSEQ multiplex PCR, and TCRdb holds only the in-frame ones, with some missing. Of some 2,600 clones listed, roughly 50% were seen once; the top ten hold around 27%.

This rearrangement joins TRBV17 to TRBJ2-2, with D perhaps matching TRBD2 (7 bases). The specimen sequenced was spleen. The sequence was collected from a female BALB/c mouse given C57BL/6 T cells with graft-versus-host disease after an allogeneic hematopoietic cell transplant. The CDR3 sequence: CASSRVGGPGQLYF. The CDR3 bases that were read are TGTGCTAGCAGTAGAGTTGGGGGGCCCGGGCAGCTCTAC. The variable domain in full, with the rest retrieved from reference TRBV17 and TRBJ2-2, is DTTVKQNPRYKLARVGKPVNLICSQTMNHDTMYWYQKKPNQAPKLLLFYYDKILNREADTFEKFQSSRPNNSFCSLYIGSAGLEYSAMYLCASSRVGGPGQLYFGEGSKLTVL.